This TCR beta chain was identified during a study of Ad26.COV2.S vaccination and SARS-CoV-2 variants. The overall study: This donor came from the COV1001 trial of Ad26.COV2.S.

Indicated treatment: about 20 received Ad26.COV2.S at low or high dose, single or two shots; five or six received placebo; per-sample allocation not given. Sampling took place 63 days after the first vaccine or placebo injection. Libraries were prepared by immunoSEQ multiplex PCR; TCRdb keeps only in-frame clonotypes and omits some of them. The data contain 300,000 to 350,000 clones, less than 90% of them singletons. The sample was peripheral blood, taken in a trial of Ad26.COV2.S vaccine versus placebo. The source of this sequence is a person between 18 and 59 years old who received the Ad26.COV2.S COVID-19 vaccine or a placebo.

CDR3 bases: TGTGCCAGCAGCTCCTCCCGGGACAGCTACAATGAGCAGTTCTTC. Residues: CASSSSRDSYNEQFF. The gene calls are TRBV7-2 and TRBJ2-1; 7 bases are a match to TRBD1. The length of the CDR3 is 15 residues. Germline CDR1 SGHTA, CDR2 FQGNSA. With 4 bases clipped from V and 3 bases from J, the junction kept 6 bases outside the gene matches.